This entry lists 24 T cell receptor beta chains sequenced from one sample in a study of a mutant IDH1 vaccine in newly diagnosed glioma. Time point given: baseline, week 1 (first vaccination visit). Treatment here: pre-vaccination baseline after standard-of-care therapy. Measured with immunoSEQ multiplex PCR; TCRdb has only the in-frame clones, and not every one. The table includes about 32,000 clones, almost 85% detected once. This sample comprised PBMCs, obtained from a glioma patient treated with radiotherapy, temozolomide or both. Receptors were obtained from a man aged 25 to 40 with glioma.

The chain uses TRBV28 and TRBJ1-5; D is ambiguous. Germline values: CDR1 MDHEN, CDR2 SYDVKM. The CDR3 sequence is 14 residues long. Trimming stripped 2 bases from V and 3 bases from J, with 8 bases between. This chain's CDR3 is CASSLVVINQPQHF. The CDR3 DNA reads TGTGCCAGCAGTTTAGTGGTAATCAATCAGCCCCAGCATTTT.

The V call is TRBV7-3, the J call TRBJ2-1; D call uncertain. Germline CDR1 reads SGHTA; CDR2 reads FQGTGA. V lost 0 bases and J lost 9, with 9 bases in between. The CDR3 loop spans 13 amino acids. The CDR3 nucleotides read TGTGCCAGCAGCTTAACACGGGCGAGTGAGCAGTTCTTC. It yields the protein CASSLTRASEQFF.

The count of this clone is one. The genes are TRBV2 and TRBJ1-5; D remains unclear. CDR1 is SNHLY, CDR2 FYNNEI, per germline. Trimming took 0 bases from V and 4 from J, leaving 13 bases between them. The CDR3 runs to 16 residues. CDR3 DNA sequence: TGTGCCAGCAGTGAAGCGCTCGACACCCCAAATCAGCCCCAGCATTTT. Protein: CASSEALDTPNQPQHF.

The DNA of the CDR3 is TGTGCCAGCAGCTCACTCAACTCCGGGCAGAACGAGCAGTACTTC. Translated: CASSSLNSGQNEQYF. The chain combines TRBV5-6 with TRBJ2-7; D uncertain. Looked up from germline, CDR1 is SGHDT and CDR2 is YYEEEE. The CDR3 contains 15 residues. V dropped 3 bases and J dropped 5 bases, with 18 bases sitting between them.

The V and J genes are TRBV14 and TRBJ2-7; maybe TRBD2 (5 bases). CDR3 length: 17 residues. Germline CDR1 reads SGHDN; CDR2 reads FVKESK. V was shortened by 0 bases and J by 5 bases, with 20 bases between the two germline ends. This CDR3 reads CASSQDLGLRTLDEQYF. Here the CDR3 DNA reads TGTGCCAGCAGCCAAGATTTGGGCCTTCGGACTCTGGACGAGCAGTACTTC.

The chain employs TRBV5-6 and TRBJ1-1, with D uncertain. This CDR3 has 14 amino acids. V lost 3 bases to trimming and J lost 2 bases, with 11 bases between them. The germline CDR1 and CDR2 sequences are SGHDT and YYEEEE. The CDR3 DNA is TGTGCCAGCAGCTATGGACTGTTTAACACTGAAGCTTTCTTT. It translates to CASSYGLFNTEAFF. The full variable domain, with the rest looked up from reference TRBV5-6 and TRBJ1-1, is DAGVTQSPTHLIKTRGQQVTLRCSPKSGHDTVSWYQQALGQGPQFIFQYYEEEERQRGNFPDRFSGHQFPNYSSELNVNALLLGDSALYLCASSYGLFNTEAFFGQGTRLTVV.

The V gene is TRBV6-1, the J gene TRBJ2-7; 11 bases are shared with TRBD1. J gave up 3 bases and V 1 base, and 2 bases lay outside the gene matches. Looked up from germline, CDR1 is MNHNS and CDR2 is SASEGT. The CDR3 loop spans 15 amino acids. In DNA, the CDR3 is TGTGCCAGCAGTGAAGAGGGGACAGGGGGCTACGAGCAGTACTTC. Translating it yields CASSEEGTGGYEQYF.

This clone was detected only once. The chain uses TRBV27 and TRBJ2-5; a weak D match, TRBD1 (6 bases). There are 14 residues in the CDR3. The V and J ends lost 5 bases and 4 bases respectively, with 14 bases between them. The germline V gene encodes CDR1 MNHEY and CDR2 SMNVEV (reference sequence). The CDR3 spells CASSTLRDTETQYF. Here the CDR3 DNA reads TGTGCCAGCAGTACCCTCCGGGACACAGAGACCCAGTACTTC.

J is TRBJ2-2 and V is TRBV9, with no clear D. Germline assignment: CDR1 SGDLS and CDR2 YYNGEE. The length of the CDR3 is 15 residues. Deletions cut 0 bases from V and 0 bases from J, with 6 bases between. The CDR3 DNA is TGTGCCAGCAGCGTAGTACAGACGAACACCGGGGAGCTGTTTTTT. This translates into CASSVVQTNTGELFF.

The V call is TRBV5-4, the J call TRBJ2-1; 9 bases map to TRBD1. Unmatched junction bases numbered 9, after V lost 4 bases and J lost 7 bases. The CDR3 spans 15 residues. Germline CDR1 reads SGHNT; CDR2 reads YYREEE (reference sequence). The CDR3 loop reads CASSRRDREVNEQFF. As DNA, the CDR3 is TGTGCCAGCAGCCGTAGGGACAGGGAGGTAAATGAGCAGTTCTTC.

CDR3 region: CASSDFNQPQHF. CDR3 in DNA: TGTGCCAGCAGTGACTTCAATCAGCCCCAGCATTTT. J is TRBJ1-5 and V is TRBV6-1; D gene ambiguous. Germline V gives CDR1 MNHNS, CDR2 SASEGT. The CDR3 has 12 amino acids. The ends were cut back, 3 bases at V and 3 bases at J, with 3 bases in the middle.

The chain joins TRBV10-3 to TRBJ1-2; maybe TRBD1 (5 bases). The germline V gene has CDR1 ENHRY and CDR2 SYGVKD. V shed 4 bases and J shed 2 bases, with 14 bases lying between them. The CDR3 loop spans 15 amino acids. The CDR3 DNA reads TGTGCCATCAGTGCAACTCTGACAGAAAACTATGGCTACACCTTC. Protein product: CAISATLTENYGYTF.

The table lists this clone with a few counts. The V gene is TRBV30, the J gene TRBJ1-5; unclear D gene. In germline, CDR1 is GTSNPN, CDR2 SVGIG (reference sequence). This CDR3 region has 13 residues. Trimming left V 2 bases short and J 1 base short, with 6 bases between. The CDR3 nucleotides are TGTGCCTGGAGTCTGCAGAGCAATCAGCCCCAGCATTTT. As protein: CAWSLQSNQPQHF.

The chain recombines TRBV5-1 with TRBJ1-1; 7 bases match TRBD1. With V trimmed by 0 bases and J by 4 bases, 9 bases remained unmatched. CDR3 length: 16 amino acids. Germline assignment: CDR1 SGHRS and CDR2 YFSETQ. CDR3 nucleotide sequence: TGCGCCAGCAGCTTGGACGCAGGGGGTAGTATCACTGAAGCTTTCTTT. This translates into CASSLDAGGSITEAFF.

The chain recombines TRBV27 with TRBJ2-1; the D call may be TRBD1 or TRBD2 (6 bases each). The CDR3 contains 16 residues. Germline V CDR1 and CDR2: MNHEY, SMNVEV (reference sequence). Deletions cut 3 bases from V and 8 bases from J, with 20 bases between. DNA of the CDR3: TGTGCCAGCAGTTTGAGGCTCCGGAGGGGGGCGGATGAGCAGTTCTTC. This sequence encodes CASSLRLRRGADEQFF.

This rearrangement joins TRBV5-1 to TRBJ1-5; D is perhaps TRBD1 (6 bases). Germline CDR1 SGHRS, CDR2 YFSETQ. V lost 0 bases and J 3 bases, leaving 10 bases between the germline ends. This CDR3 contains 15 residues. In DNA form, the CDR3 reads TGCGCCAGCAGCTTGGATTACAGGGACAATCAGCCCCAGCATTTT. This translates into CASSLDYRDNQPQHF.

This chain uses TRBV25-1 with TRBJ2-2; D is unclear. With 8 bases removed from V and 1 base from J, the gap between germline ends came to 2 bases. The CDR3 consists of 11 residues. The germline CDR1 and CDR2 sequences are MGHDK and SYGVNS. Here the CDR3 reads CASQNTGELFF. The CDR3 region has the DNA TGTGCCAGCCAGAACACCGGGGAGCTGTTTTTT. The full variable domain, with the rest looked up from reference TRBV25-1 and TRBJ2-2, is EADIYQTPRYLVIGTGKKITLECSQTMGHDKMYWYQQDPGMELHLIHYSYGVNSTEKGDLSSESTVSRIRTEHFPLTLESARPSHTSQYLCASQNTGELFFGEGSRLTVL.

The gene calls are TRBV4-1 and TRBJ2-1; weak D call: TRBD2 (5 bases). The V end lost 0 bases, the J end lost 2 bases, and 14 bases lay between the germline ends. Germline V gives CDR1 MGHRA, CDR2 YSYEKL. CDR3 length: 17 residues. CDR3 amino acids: CASSQDPWLAPYNEQFF. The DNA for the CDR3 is TGCGCCAGCAGCCAAGATCCCTGGCTAGCACCCTACAATGAGCAGTTCTTC.

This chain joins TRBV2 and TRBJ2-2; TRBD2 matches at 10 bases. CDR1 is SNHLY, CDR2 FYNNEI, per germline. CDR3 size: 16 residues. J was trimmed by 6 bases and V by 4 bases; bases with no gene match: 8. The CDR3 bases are TGTGCCAGCAGTGTACATCCTAGCGGGAGTTCCGGGGAGCTGTTTTTT. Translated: CASSVHPSGSSGELFF.

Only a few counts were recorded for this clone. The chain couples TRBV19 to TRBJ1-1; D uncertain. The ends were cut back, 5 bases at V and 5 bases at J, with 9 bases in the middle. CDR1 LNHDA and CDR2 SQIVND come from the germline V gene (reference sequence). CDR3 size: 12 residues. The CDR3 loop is CASSFTRTEAFF. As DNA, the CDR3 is TGTGCCAGTAGTTTTACACGGACTGAAGCTTTCTTT.

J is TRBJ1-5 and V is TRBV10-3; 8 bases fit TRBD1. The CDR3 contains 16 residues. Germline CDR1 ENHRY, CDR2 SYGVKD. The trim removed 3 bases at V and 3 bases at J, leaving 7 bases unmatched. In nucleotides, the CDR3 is TGTGCCATCAGTGACCCCGGACAGGGCTACAATCAGCCCCAGCATTTT. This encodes CAISDPGQGYNQPQHF.

CDR3 amino acids: CSGTTTGYNEQFF. As DNA, the CDR3 is TGCAGCGGAACCACGACAGGGTACAATGAGCAGTTCTTC. The chain is built from TRBV29-1 and TRBJ2-1, with 7 bases that match TRBD1. The length of the CDR3 is 13 residues. The V gene end was trimmed by 7 bases and the J gene end by 4 bases; junction bases not matched to a gene: 7. Germline assignment: CDR1 SQVTM and CDR2 ANQGSEA.

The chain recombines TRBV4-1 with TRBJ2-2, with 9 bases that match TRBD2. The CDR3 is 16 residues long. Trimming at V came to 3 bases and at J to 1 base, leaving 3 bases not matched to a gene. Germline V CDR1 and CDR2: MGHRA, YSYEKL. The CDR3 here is CASSHAAGGNTGELFF. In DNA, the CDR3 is TGCGCCAGCAGCCATGCAGCGGGAGGGAACACCGGGGAGCTGTTTTTT.

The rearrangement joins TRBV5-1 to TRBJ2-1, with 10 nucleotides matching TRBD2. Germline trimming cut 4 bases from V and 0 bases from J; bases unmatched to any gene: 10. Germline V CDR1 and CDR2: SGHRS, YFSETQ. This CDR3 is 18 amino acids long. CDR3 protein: CASSTRTSGISSYNEQFF. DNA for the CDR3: TGCGCCAGCAGCACACGGACTAGCGGCATAAGCTCCTACAATGAGCAGTTCTTC.